This TCR beta chain came from a study of graft-versus-host responses after intestinal transplantation (dated by TCRdb to the early 2020s). About the investigation overall: The transplants that recipients received were multivisceral, liver-intestinal, or isolated intestinal. Donor T cell macrochimerism was defined as a peak of at least 4% donor T cells among recipient peripheral blood mononuclear cells. Every recipient was given anti-thymocyte globulin induction, followed by around three years of maintenance tacrolimus and steroids. After intestinal transplantation, graft-versus-host and host-versus-graft alloreactive T cell clones were followed in the graft, circulation and bone marrow using bulk TCR-beta CDR3 sequencing. Alloreactive clones were identified by sequencing pre-transplant mixed lymphocyte reaction products and comparing these products with unstimulated pre-transplant donor and recipient T cells. Of the 20 to 30 intestinal transplant recipients enrolled in the cohort, one of whom was a retransplant, a few patients without pretransplant specimens were excluded. Rather than going through the commercial service, samples from three later patients were sequenced in-house on an Illumina MiSeq and processed with MiXCR.

Beyond this particular receptor, the publication reports: The conclusions were limited by the relatively low number and heterogeneity of the intestinal transplant patients. Peak levels of circulating GvH clones were associated with declines in HvG clones early after transplant. GvH clones were found in recipient bone marrow, and some of the GvH clones appeared earlier in ileal mucosa or blood, which is consistent with an intestinal mucosal origin. In patients with donor T cell macrochimerism, the allografts had high GvH to HvG T cell clonal ratios.

V is pruned by 4 bases and J by 6 bases, leaving 2 bases of the junction without a gene match. Reading the germline V gene gives CDR1 ENHRY and CDR2 SYGVKD. Its CDR3 holds 14 amino acids, cysteine through phenylalanine. Just CDR3 DNA is preserved here, 42 bases in frame from base 1. Note on this clone: Its antigen target is currently unknown. The record has no base qualities; no much larger clone is one base away.

The method behind the library was the immunoSEQ multiplex PCR assay. For most patients, genomic DNA was subjected to high-throughput TCR-beta CDR3 sequencing by Adaptive Biotechnologies. The authors' pipeline ran thus. Adaptive's ImmunoSEQ software was the source of the TCR sequencing data for 18 patients, while a few other patients were processed with MiXCR and VDJtools. CDR3 nucleotide sequences shared by donor and recipient were removed because the origin of these sequences could not be assigned. At least 2-fold expansion over unstimulated cells and a minimum CFSE-low frequency of 0.002% (template counts) or 0.001% (read counts) were required for clones to be classified as alloreactive. Mappable clones were those detected in sequenced pre-transplant spleen, lymph node, or MLR CFSE-low populations of the donor or recipient. Cumulative frequency of alloreactive clones was calculated as a percentage of all sequences weighted by copy number. The clones in this table, taken by TCRdb from immuneACCESS, are in-frame only. Not every clone is retained; where verified, under half of the shortfall comes from an unresolved V gene, and the cause of the rest is unknown. Clone size and the V and J calls come from that table; the DNA yielded D and trimming. In this sample the table shows fewer than 20,000 clones, almost 80% of which occur a single time. Of the sample, 7.5% to 9% falls within the top ten clones.

To isolate intraepithelial and lamina propria lymphocytes from graft specimens, dithiothreitol, EDTA incubations and collagenase D digestion were used. Bulk TCR-beta sequencing was performed on serial intestinal graft biopsy specimens collected as late as 600 days after transplant. The sequence derives from a human patient who received an intestinal transplant, so some T cells may come from the graft donor. The chain links TRBV10-3 with TRBJ2-3; 12 of the junction bases match TRBD2. The input for sequencing was ileum tissue, taken around 69 weeks after intestinal transplant. The CDR3 protein is CAISASGGADTQYF. The sequence in DNA is TGTGCCATCAGTGCTAGCGGGGGGGCTGATACGCAGTATTTT.